This T cell receptor beta chain was identified during a study of blood T cell repertoires in COVID-19. This clone came up once. Data came from immunoSEQ multiplex PCR; TCRdb stores just in-frame clones and leaves some out. Of about 220,000 clones listed, approximately 80% are singletons. Germline CDR1 reads SGHRS; CDR2 reads YFSETQ. V was pared by 0 bases and J by 5 bases, with 18 bases between. CDR3 length equals 16 residues. This sequence joins TRBV5-1 and TRBJ2-7; possible D gene TRBD1, 5 bases. Specimen: PBMCs or T cells enriched from blood (not recorded which). This TCR came from a woman in her sixties who had recovered from COVID-19. Here the CDR3 reads CASSLEGSGKIHEQYF. For the CDR3, the DNA is TGCGCCAGCAGCTTGGAGGGTTCAGGGAAAATCCACGAGCAGTACTTC. The variable domain in full, with the rest retrieved from reference TRBV5-1 and TRBJ2-7, is KAGVTQTPRYLIKTRGQQVTLSCSPISGHRSVSWYQQTPGQGLQFLFEYFSETQRNKGNFPGRFSGRQFSNSRSEMNVSTLELGDSALYLCASSLEGSGKIHEQYFGPGTRLTVT.